This T cell receptor beta chain was observed in a study of T-cell memory formation after mild COVID-19. General observations from the study: Largely, contracting CD4+ clones fell within CM and EM, and contracting CD8+ clones within EMRA. Pre-infection memory contained some responding clones, which suggested that cross-reactive memory had joined.

This clonotype came up a few times. What it binds is not known. Germline-derived CDR1 and CDR2 are MRHNA and SNTAGT. The V and J ends lost 3 bases and 4 bases respectively, with 10 bases between them. The CDR3 is made up of 14 amino acids. From the 5' RACE reads, TCRdb called clonotypes with MiXCR, one entry per CDR3 protein. The profile shows around 260,000 distinct CDR3 sequences, about 17% of them singletons. Sequenced sample: PBMCs or a T cell subset sorted from them (not recorded which). The rearrangement links TRBV6-4 to TRBJ2-1; D is perhaps TRBD2 (5 bases). The source is a man aged 18 to 35 who had mild COVID-19 (a few samples of this study predate the infection). Cell type and time point are not known. The CDR3 coding sequence is TGTGCCAGCAGTGAAGGGAGTTTATACAATGAGCAGTTCTTC. It is translated as CASSEGSLYNEQFF.